A single sample is the source of the 11 T cell receptor beta chains below, sequenced in a study of regulatory T cells in long-lasting Graves disease. Through Arm-PCR of CDR3 regions and iRepertoire HTBI primers, TCR beta libraries were built. TCRdb processed the multiplex PCR reads anew with MiXCR; each CDR3 protein has one entry. The sample yields fewer than 550,000 distinct CDR3 sequences, about 15% seen once. Time point meaning: newly diagnosed GD, antithyroid drugs for less than 3 months. From PBMCs, RNA was extracted and then used to make the TCR library. The sample also formed part of further work on T cells in Graves' hyperthyroidism and ophthalmopathy.

The specimen comprised peripheral blood mononuclear cells (PBMCs), sampled at new diagnosis, from a patient treated with antithyroid drugs. These TCRs come from a woman aged 18-30 years with Graves disease.

On this clonotype itself: A far larger clone is only one base removed, so a read error is likely. The chain links TRBV28 to TRBJ2-7, with 9 bases matching TRBD1. Germline assignment: CDR1 MDHEN and CDR2 SYDVKM. This CDR3 is built from 16 residues. V gave up 5 bases and J gave up 7 bases; unmatched junction bases: 15. The CDR3 sequence: CASSRGQGGSDNEQYF. CDR3 bases: TGTGCCAGCAGTCGGGGACAGGGAGGCTCCGACAATGAGCAGTACTTC.

In regard to this clonotype: With a much larger clone just one base away, this may be a read error. The chain carries TRBV2 and TRBJ2-1; 7 bases fit TRBD1. Germline V gene lookup returns CDR1 SNHLY and CDR2 FYNNEI. This CDR3 region has 13 residues. This chain's CDR3 is CASSRQGGNKQFF. CDR3 DNA sequence: TGTGCCAGCAGCCGACAGGGCGGCAATAAGCAGTTCTTC.

This clonotype was observed at least ten times. CDR3 in amino acids: CASSSPGLALRDEQYF. The DNA for the CDR3 is TGTGCCAGCAGTTCCCCGGGACTAGCGCTGAGGGACGAGCAGTACTTC. The chain is built from TRBV28 and TRBJ2-7, with 10 bases fitting TRBD2. Germline trimming cut 4 bases from V and 5 bases from J; bases unmatched to any gene: 11. This CDR3 region has 16 residues. Germline lookup yields CDR1 MDHEN and CDR2 SYDVKM.

This clonotype was counted ten times or more. The chain is built from TRBV28 and TRBJ2-7; D unclear. There are 14 residues in the CDR3. Germline V gives CDR1 MDHEN, CDR2 SYDVKM. V lost 5 bases and J lost 2, with 13 bases in between. In DNA form, the CDR3 reads TGTGCCAGCAGTATTACCGTGCTAACCTACGAGCAGTACTTC. It encodes CASSITVLTYEQYF.

This clonotype was observed at least ten times. The V call is TRBV10-2, the J call TRBJ2-1; 7 nucleotides match TRBD2. CDR1 is WSHSY, CDR2 SAAADI, per germline. The V and J ends lost 7 bases and 9 bases, in that order; junction bases with no gene match: 9. The length of the CDR3 is 13 residues. CDR3 DNA: TGCGCCAGCATGTTCGCGGGAGAGGGTGAGCAGTTCTTC. Protein: CASMFAGEGEQFF.

This clonotype was observed many times. The chain joins TRBV18 to TRBJ1-4, with D unresolved. Germline loops: CDR1 KGHSH, CDR2 LQKENI. Trimming took 2 bases from V and 8 from J, leaving 15 bases between them. The CDR3 runs to 15 residues. The CDR3 loop is CASSPMWSPEEKLFF. CDR3 coding DNA: TGTGCCAGCTCACCAATGTGGTCTCCGGAGGAAAAACTGTTTTTT.

This clonotype was detected many times. The chain combines TRBV29-1 with TRBJ2-1, with a possible D match to TRBD2 (7 bases). This CDR3 is 17 amino acids long. Trimming removed 4 bases at V and 7 bases at J, with 26 bases between. CDR1 SQVTM and CDR2 ANQGSEA come from the germline V gene. The CDR3 DNA reads TGCAGCGTTGGGGGAGGGGGAGCGGGACGAGGGTATAATGAGCAGTTCTTC. This encodes CSVGGGGAGRGYNEQFF.

In its sample, this clonotype was seen a few times. The DNA for the CDR3 is TGCGCCAGCAGCCAAGACCACAGGGATTGGGTGAACGAGCAGTACTTC. It codes for CASSQDHRDWVNEQYF. The chain couples TRBV4-1 to TRBJ2-7; the D gene is possibly TRBD1 (6 bases). Germline loops: CDR1 MGHRA, CDR2 YSYEKL. The CDR3 totals 16 residues. Deletions cut 0 bases from V and 5 bases from J, with 17 bases between.

This clonotype turned up a few times. This sequence joins TRBV15 and TRBJ2-1, with D possibly TRBD2 on 5 matching bases. Deletions cut 1 base from V and 7 bases from J, with 11 bases between. The CDR3 is 14 amino acids. Germline CDR1 LNHNV, CDR2 YYDKDF (reference sequence). This chain's CDR3 is CATSRAGKENEQFF. Here the CDR3 DNA reads TGTGCCACCAGCAGAGCGGGGAAAGAGAATGAGCAGTTCTTC.

For this clonotype: With a much larger clone just one base away, this may be a read error. The rearrangement uses TRBV28 and TRBJ2-2; 7 bases fit TRBD2. Germline CDR1 MDHEN, CDR2 SYDVKM. The CDR3 is 15 amino acids. Trimming cost V 6 bases and J 1 base; bases outside gene matches: 5. CDR3 nucleotide sequence: TGTGCCAGCAGCCCAGCGGGACTGAACACCGGGGAGCTGTTTTTT. Translation gives CASSPAGLNTGELFF.

The chain uses TRBV6-2 or TRBV6-3 and TRBJ2-4; 8 bases line up with TRBD1. The CDR3 contains 12 residues. The J segment lost 12 bases and the V segment lost 5 bases, leaving 6 bases of the junction unmatched. Germline CDR1 is MNHEY and CDR2 is SVGEGT. The CDR3 protein is CASSQGQGNQYF. CDR3 sequence (DNA): TGTGCCAGCAGTCAAGGACAGGGAAATCAGTACTTC.